The following is a T cell receptor (beta chain) sequence with its context. The record originates from a study of blood T cell repertoires in COVID-19. Germline loops: CDR1 MGHRA, CDR2 YSYEKL. The V and J ends lost 0 bases and 2 bases respectively, with 10 bases between them. This CDR3 has 15 residues. The protocol was immunoSEQ multiplex PCR, while the TCRdb copy is restricted to in-frame clones and leaves out a portion. The sample lists more than 70,000 clones; 90% were seen once. The chain has TRBV4-1 and TRBJ2-5; tentatively, D is TRBD1 (6 bases). The sequencing sample was made of peripheral blood. The sequence was obtained from a woman younger than 35 with acute or convalescent COVID-19. The DNA of the CDR3 is TGCGCCAGCAGCCAAGAAGGACAGCTTCAAGAGACCCAGTACTTC. It encodes CASSQEGQLQETQYF.